The 20 T cell receptor beta chains below were found in one sample sequenced in a study of shared T cell receptors in the human thymus. Data came from immunoSEQ multiplex PCR; TCRdb stores just in-frame clones and leaves some out. The sample contains 540,000 or so clones, more than 75% of which appear only once. This sample also appeared in a second study, on human thymus T cells.

The sequenced sample consisted of thymocytes. All receptors come from a boy younger than two with a congenital heart defect.

CDR3 in amino acids: CASSLPLDTRGGEQYF. CDR3 in DNA: TGTGCCAGCAGTTTGCCCCTTGACACGAGAGGAGGAGAGCAGTACTTC. The gene calls are TRBV6-5 and TRBJ2-7; D might be TRBD2 (5 bases). Germline V gene data show CDR1 as MNHEY and CDR2 as SVGAGI. The CDR3 has 16 residues. With 4 bases removed from V and 7 bases from J, the gap between germline ends came to 23 bases.

The chain is built from TRBV29-1 and TRBJ1-4; 10 bases match TRBD1. The J segment lost 5 bases and the V segment lost 1 base, leaving 1 base of the junction unmatched. Germline CDR1 and CDR2: SQVTM and ANQGSEA. The CDR3 contains 14 residues. This CDR3 is CSVEGGQGNEKLFF. CDR3 sequence (DNA): TGCAGCGTTGAAGGGGGACAGGGGAATGAAAAACTGTTTTTT.

The chain couples TRBV19 to TRBJ2-1, with a tentative D call TRBD2 (7 bases). The CDR3 length is 15 residues. V lost 7 bases and J lost 8, with 21 bases in between. Looked up from germline, CDR1 is LNHDA and CDR2 is SQIVND (reference sequence). The CDR3 reads CASNPTGGRLDEQFF. The CDR3 bases are TGTGCCAGTAACCCAACCGGGGGGCGCCTGGATGAGCAGTTCTTC.

The V call is TRBV28, the J call TRBJ2-7, with D possibly being TRBD1 (5 bases). Trimming removed 6 bases from V and 7 bases from J, with 16 bases in between. Per germline, CDR1 MDHEN and CDR2 SYDVKM. This CDR3 region has 13 residues. In DNA, the CDR3 is TGTGCCAGCAGGTTGACAGACGCCTCAGAGCAGTACTTC. Protein sequence: CASRLTDASEQYF.

CDR3 sequence reads: CASSQNRDRENTEAFF. DNA of the CDR3: TGCGCCAGCAGCCAAAACCGGGACAGGGAGAACACTGAAGCTTTCTTT. The chain combines TRBV4-1 with TRBJ1-1, with 9 bases matching TRBD1. The CDR3 consists of 16 residues. In germline, CDR1 is MGHRA, CDR2 YSYEKL. Trimming at V came to 2 bases and at J to 1 base, leaving 5 bases not matched to a gene.

V usage is TRBV14 and J usage is TRBJ2-2, with D perhaps matching TRBD2 (6 bases). V gave up 1 base and J gave up 5 bases, with 14 bases separating them. Germline CDR1 SGHDN, CDR2 FVKESK. The CDR3 extends over 16 amino acids. The CDR3 nucleotides are TGTGCCAGCAGCCAAGTTGCGGGGAGACTTACCGGGGAGCTGTTTTTT. Amino acid sequence: CASSQVAGRLTGELFF. Supplemented by reference TRBV14 and TRBJ2-2, the full variable domain reads EAGVTQFPSHSVIEKGQTVTLRCDPISGHDNLYWYRRVMGKEIKFLLHFVKESKQDESGMPNNRFLAERTGGTYSTLKVQPAELEDSGVYFCASSQVAGRLTGELFFGEGSRLTVL.

The chain carries TRBV6-1 and TRBJ1-5; no reliable D call. In germline, CDR1 is MNHNS, CDR2 SASEGT. V was pared by 2 bases and J by 0 bases, with 11 bases between. The CDR3 is 16 amino acids. CDR3 nucleotide sequence: TGTGCCAGCAGTGAAAAGAGGCCCCATAGCAATCAGCCCCAGCATTTT. This codes for CASSEKRPHSNQPQHF.

The DNA of the CDR3 is TGTGCCAGCAGCCAAGATCAGGCCCTAGCCAAAAACATTCAGTACTTC. Translated, it gives CASSQDQALAKNIQYF. The genes are TRBV4-2 and TRBJ2-4; D is ambiguous. Germline CDR1 is LGHNA and CDR2 is YNFKEQ. This CDR3 contains 16 residues. The V and J ends lost 0 bases and 0 bases respectively, with 9 bases between them.

V usage is TRBV7-9 and J usage is TRBJ2-5; the match to TRBD1 covers 12 bases. Germline trimming cut 4 bases from V and 5 bases from J; bases unmatched to any gene: 5. Germline lookup yields CDR1 SEHNR and CDR2 FQNEAQ (reference sequence). CDR3 length: 15 amino acids. The CDR3 loop reads CASSSRDRGLETQYF. The CDR3 DNA is TGTGCCAGCAGCTCCCGGGACAGGGGGCTGGAGACCCAGTACTTC.

The gene calls are TRBV10-1 and TRBJ1-1; 7 positions match TRBD1. After removal of 8 bases from V and 3 bases from J, the junction contained 6 bases not matched to a gene. CDR3 length: 13 residues. Looked up from germline, CDR1 is WNHNN and CDR2 is SYGVQD (reference sequence). The CDR3 is CASQDRSDTEAFF. As DNA, the CDR3 is TGCGCCAGCCAGGACAGGTCGGACACTGAAGCTTTCTTT.

This clone has a single count. This chain uses TRBV7-2 with TRBJ1-2, with TRBD1 as a possible D gene (5 bases). With 6 bases removed from V and 7 bases from J, the gap between germline ends came to 12 bases. Germline values: CDR1 SGHTA, CDR2 FQGNSA. The CDR3 totals 12 residues. The CDR3 nucleotides are TGTGCCAGCAGTCGGCAGGGAGGTGGCTACACCTTC. This translates into CASSRQGGGYTF.

CDR3 nucleotide sequence: TGTGCCAGCAGTGAAGGGGCGGGACTGACCTACGAGCAGTACTTC. Amino acids: CASSEGAGLTYEQYF. The J gene is TRBJ2-7, the V gene TRBV6-1; the D gene is possibly TRBD2 (6 bases). Trimming left V 1 base short and J 2 bases short, with 12 bases between. CDR3 length equals 15 residues. Germline CDR1 is MNHNS and CDR2 is SASEGT.

The gene calls are TRBV15 and TRBJ2-3, with 9 positions matching TRBD2. Unmatched junction bases numbered 8, after V lost 4 bases and J lost 3 bases. This CDR3 region has 16 residues. The germline V gene encodes CDR1 LNHNV and CDR2 YYDKDF (reference sequence). The CDR3 region has the DNA TGTGCCACCAGCAAACGGGGCGGGAGGGCTACAGATACGCAGTATTTT. Its protein is CATSKRGGRATDTQYF.

The CDR3 spells CASSSFGMGAWYEQYF. CDR3 DNA sequence: TGTGCCAGCAGCTCCTTCGGGATGGGAGCTTGGTACGAGCAGTACTTC. J is TRBJ2-7 and V is TRBV11-3; TRBD2 is a possible D gene (5 bases). Germline CDR1 and CDR2: SGHNT and YENEEA. The CDR3 consists of 16 residues. Trimming stripped 4 bases from V and 4 bases from J, with 20 bases between.

The rearrangement joins TRBV10-3 to TRBJ2-1, with 7 bases that match TRBD2. With 2 bases clipped from V and 4 bases from J, the junction kept 11 bases outside the gene matches. Looked up from germline, CDR1 is ENHRY and CDR2 is SYGVKD. This CDR3 contains 17 residues. The DNA of the CDR3 is TGTGCCATCAGTGAGCCCACAGTAGGGCGGGAGTACAATGAGCAGTTCTTC. Translating gives CAISEPTVGREYNEQFF.

V usage is TRBV4-1 and J usage is TRBJ2-7, with 12 positions matching TRBD1. Germline V gene sequence: CDR1 MGHRA, CDR2 YSYEKL. Trimming cost V 0 bases and J 5 bases; bases outside gene matches: 17. CDR3 length: 20 residues. The chain's CDR3 is CASSQDSGDRGPPRGDEQYF. CDR3 sequence (DNA): TGCGCCAGCAGCCAAGATTCCGGGGACAGGGGGCCGCCGAGGGGTGACGAGCAGTACTTC.

This clone was seen just once. The V gene is TRBV5-5, the J gene TRBJ2-3; 10 bases are a match to TRBD2. CDR3 length equals 16 residues. Trimming removed 1 base from V and 5 bases from J; junction bases left unmatched: 7. CDR1 and CDR2 (germline): SGHKS, YYEKEE (reference sequence). This CDR3 is CASSLRWQRGGDTQYF. CDR3 nucleotides: TGTGCCAGCAGCTTGAGGTGGCAGCGGGGGGGAGATACGCAGTATTTT.

This chain uses TRBV4-2 with TRBJ2-7, with 9 bases that match TRBD2. CDR1 and CDR2 from the germline V gene are LGHNA and YNFKEQ. Germline trimming cut 8 bases from V and 5 bases from J; bases unmatched to any gene: 4. CDR3 size: 12 residues. This CDR3 is CASGTSLNEQYF. For the CDR3, the DNA is TGTGCCAGCGGGACTAGCTTAAACGAGCAGTACTTC.

The chain has TRBV7-2 and TRBJ2-7; D might be TRBD2 (7 bases). The V gene lost 4 bases and the J gene lost 0 bases, with 16 bases spanning the gap. Per the germline V gene, CDR1 is SGHTA and CDR2 is FQGNSA. This CDR3 comprises 16 residues. CDR3 in DNA: TGTGCCAGCAGCTCGGTGGGGGGGCGAAGCTCCTACGAGCAGTACTTC. It specifies CASSSVGGRSSYEQYF.

J is TRBJ1-4 and V is TRBV4-1; 10 nucleotides align to TRBD1. After removal of 0 bases from V and 10 bases from J, the junction contained 8 bases not matched to a gene. This CDR3 is built from 16 residues. Germline-derived CDR1 and CDR2 are MGHRA and YSYEKL. The CDR3 protein is CASSQDTGQGRGKLFF. The CDR3, as DNA: TGCGCCAGCAGCCAAGATACGGGACAGGGGCGAGGAAAACTGTTTTTT.